The 27 T cell receptor beta chains in this list originate from one sample, sequenced in a study of shared clonotypes between healthy human individuals. Only in-frame clones appear in the TCRdb table, and some are missing; sequencing was by immunoSEQ multiplex PCR. The repertoire holds 90,000 to 130,000 clones, about 70% seen once, with almost 25% in the top ten. Sequencing input: memory CD8+ T cells sorted from blood. Subset denoted: CD45RO+ cells pooled with CCR7-negative TemRA cells. These receptors were collected from a woman in her 30s in good health.

This chain links TRBV10-3 with TRBJ1-1, with a possible D match to TRBD1 (6 bases). CDR3 length: 14 residues. CDR1 is ENHRY, CDR2 SYGVKD, per germline. V was cut by 0 bases and J by 11 bases, with 16 bases left in between. Here the CDR3 DNA reads TGTGCCATCAGTGAGTCGGGGGCAGCCGATGGGGCTTTCTTT. Translating gives CAISESGAADGAFF.

This chain connects TRBV19 to TRBJ2-5, with 7 bases fitting TRBD2. The CDR3 loop spans 16 amino acids. After removal of 4 bases from V and 4 bases from J, the junction contained 12 bases not matched to a gene. The germline gives CDR1 LNHDA, CDR2 SQIVND (reference sequence). The CDR3 region is CASSTLEGRVGETQYF. CDR3 sequence (DNA): TGTGCCAGTAGTACCCTTGAGGGGAGGGTCGGAGAGACCCAGTACTTC. Filled out from reference TRBV19 and TRBJ2-5, the complete variable domain reads DGGITQSPKYLFRKEGQNVTLSCEQNLNHDAMYWYRQDPGQGLRLIYYSQIVNDFQKGDIAEGYSVSREKKESFPLTVTSAQKNPTAFYLCASSTLEGRVGETQYFGPGTRLLVL.

The chain is built from TRBV6-1 and TRBJ1-5; D is ambiguous. V lost 6 bases, J lost 4 bases, and 10 bases lay in between. The CDR3 has 13 amino acids. CDR1 MNHNS and CDR2 SASEGT come from the germline V gene. CDR3: CASSHTENQPQHF. CDR3 in DNA: TGTGCCAGCAGCCATACAGAGAATCAGCCCCAGCATTTT.

The genes are TRBV5-8 and TRBJ2-5; TRBD2 matches at 10 bases. The trim removed 7 bases at V and 5 bases at J, leaving 8 bases unmatched. Germline loops: CDR1 SGHTS, CDR2 YDEGEE. This CDR3 is 14 amino acids long. Here the CDR3 reads CASGQREGYETQYF. CDR3 nucleotides: TGTGCCAGCGGTCAGCGGGAGGGGTATGAGACCCAGTACTTC. The entire variable domain, with the rest obtained from reference TRBV5-8 and TRBJ2-5, is as follows: EAGVTQSPTHLIKTRGQQATLRCSPISGHTSVYWYQQALGLGLQFLLWYDEGEERNRGNFPPRFSGRQFPNYSSELNVNALELEDSALYLCASGQREGYETQYFGPGTRLLVL.

The chain couples TRBV4-1 to TRBJ2-7; D may match TRBD1 or TRBD2 (5 bases each). The CDR3 loop spans 16 amino acids. Looked up from germline, CDR1 is MGHRA and CDR2 is YSYEKL. Trimming left V 0 bases short and J 0 bases short, with 12 bases between. This CDR3 is CASSQDQWDHSYEQYF. CDR3 DNA: TGCGCCAGCAGCCAAGACCAATGGGACCACTCCTACGAGCAGTACTTC.

The chain joins TRBV5-6 to TRBJ2-7; a possible D gene is TRBD1 (6 bases). V dropped 0 bases and J dropped 3 bases, with 13 bases sitting between them. Germline CDR1 and CDR2: SGHDT and YYEEEE. The CDR3 spans 15 residues. The CDR3 protein is CASSLALSRGYEQYF. For the CDR3, the DNA is TGTGCCAGCAGCTTGGCCTTAAGCAGGGGCTACGAGCAGTACTTC.

The chain is built from TRBV18 and TRBJ2-7; maybe TRBD2 (6 bases). V was pared by 2 bases and J by 3 bases, with 11 bases between. CDR1 is KGHSH, CDR2 LQKENI, per germline. The CDR3 consists of 14 residues. DNA for the CDR3: TGTGCCAGCTCACCAGAGACTAGTTACTACGAGCAGTACTTC. Protein: CASSPETSYYEQYF.

V usage is TRBV5-1 and J usage is TRBJ2-7, with 8 bases identical to TRBD2. Germline V gene lookup returns CDR1 SGHRS and CDR2 YFSETQ. The V gene end was trimmed by 1 base and the J gene end by 3 bases; junction bases not matched to a gene: 3. The CDR3 extends over 14 amino acids. DNA for the CDR3: TGCGCCAGCAGCTTGCGAACTAGCGGCTACGAGCAGTACTTC. Translating it yields CASSLRTSGYEQYF.

For this clone: This likely traces to a read error, being one base from a far larger clone. The chain carries TRBV19 and TRBJ2-6; a weak D match, TRBD1 (5 bases). The CDR3 covers 16 residues. Germline V gene lookup returns CDR1 LNHDA and CDR2 SQIVND (reference sequence). The CDR3 sequence: CASSIGLGTGANILTF. The DNA of the CDR3 is TGTGCCAGTAGTATAGGGTTAGGAACTGGGGCCAACATCCTGACTTTC.

CDR3 sequence reads: CASSTGTGIYEQYF. The CDR3 nucleotides read TGTGCCAGCAGTACCGGGACAGGGATCTACGAGCAGTACTTC. This chain uses TRBV6-5 with TRBJ2-5; 9 bases match TRBD1. The better agreement between TRBJ2-7 and the DNA end casts doubt on the J call. The CDR3 consists of 14 residues. The germline CDR1 and CDR2 sequences are MNHEY and SVGAGI.

The rearrangement links TRBV7-9 to TRBJ2-7, with D unresolved. Germline V gene sequence: CDR1 SEHNR, CDR2 FQNEAQ (reference sequence). This CDR3 spans 12 amino acids. V lost 4 bases and J 3 bases, leaving 7 bases between the germline ends. CDR3 protein: CASSSNLYEQYF. In nucleotides, the CDR3 is TGTGCCAGCAGCTCTAACCTCTACGAGCAGTACTTC. Supplemented by reference TRBV7-9 and TRBJ2-7, the full variable domain reads DTGVSQNPRHKITKRGQNVTFRCDPISEHNRLYWYRQTLGQGPEFLTYFQNEAQLEKSRLLSDRFSAERPKGSFSTLEIQRTEQGDSAMYLCASSSNLYEQYFGPGTRLTVT.

This chain connects TRBV5-6 to TRBJ2-7; 9 nucleotides line up with TRBD2. CDR3 length: 17 amino acids. V was pared by 3 bases and J by 2 bases, with 12 bases of the junction left unmatched. Germline V gene data show CDR1 as SGHDT and CDR2 as YYEEEE. The CDR3 DNA is TGTGCCAGCAGCTATATTGGGGCTAGCGGGGACGCCTACGAGCAGTACTTC. The encoded protein is CASSYIGASGDAYEQYF.

The chain employs TRBV6-1 and TRBJ2-7; maybe TRBD2 (5 bases). Trimming removed 3 bases from V and 0 bases from J, with 12 bases in between. The germline gives CDR1 MNHNS, CDR2 SASEGT. The CDR3 length is 15 residues. Here the CDR3 DNA reads TGTGCCAGCAGTGAGCCCCAGCGGCACTCCTACGAGCAGTACTTC. This translates into CASSEPQRHSYEQYF.

This chain's CDR3 is CASSLWAGTEPREQYF. CDR3 nucleotide sequence: TGTGCCAGCAGTTTATGGGCAGGGACGGAGCCTCGCGAGCAGTACTTC. V and J are TRBV28 and TRBJ2-7, with D perhaps TRBD1 or TRBD2 (5 bases each). V lost 0 bases, J lost 6 bases, and 18 bases lay in between. Germline V gene sequence: CDR1 MDHEN, CDR2 SYDVKM. The CDR3 has 16 residues.

The chain couples TRBV15 to TRBJ2-7; D perhaps matches TRBD1 (6 bases). Germline V gene sequence: CDR1 LNHNV, CDR2 YYDKDF (reference sequence). The germline V and J ends were trimmed by 3 bases and 0 bases, with 18 bases remaining between them. This CDR3 has 17 residues. CDR3: CATSSPEPQGISYEQYF. CDR3 DNA sequence: TGTGCCACCAGCAGCCCGGAACCACAGGGTATCTCCTACGAGCAGTACTTC.

This clone was detected a few times. The chain employs TRBV9 and TRBJ2-7, with 7 bases that match TRBD2. Trimming at V came to 0 bases and at J to 2 bases, leaving 5 bases not matched to a gene. The CDR3 has 15 amino acids. Germline CDR1 is SGDLS and CDR2 is YYNGEE. CDR3 DNA: TGTGCCAGCAGCGTAGGGTCCGGACTAGCCTACGAGCAGTACTTC. As protein: CASSVGSGLAYEQYF.

The chain couples TRBV6-4 to TRBJ2-3; 7 positions match TRBD2. J lost 5 bases, V lost 0 bases, and 5 bases had no gene match. Germline loops: CDR1 MRHNA, CDR2 SNTAGT. The CDR3 is 15 residues long. CDR3 region: CASSDSSGGRDTQYF. Here the CDR3 DNA reads TGTGCCAGCAGTGACTCTTCCGGGGGGAGAGATACGCAGTATTTT.

The chain employs TRBV28 and TRBJ2-7; 8 bases are shared with TRBD1. V shed 5 bases, J shed 4 bases, and the junction held 10 bases outside the gene matches. This CDR3 comprises 15 residues. CDR1 and CDR2 from the germline V gene are MDHEN and SYDVKM. The CDR3 sequence is CASSPLDRADYEQYF. In DNA form, the CDR3 reads TGTGCCAGCAGTCCCCTGGACAGGGCCGATTACGAGCAGTACTTC.

V gene TRBV18 combines with J gene TRBJ2-7, with TRBD1 matching 7 bases. The V gene end was trimmed by 2 bases and the J gene end by 3 bases; junction bases not matched to a gene: 4. The CDR3 runs to 14 residues. The germline CDR1 and CDR2 sequences are KGHSH and LQKENI. The CDR3 spells CASSPGTAFYEQYF. The CDR3, as DNA: TGTGCCAGCTCACCAGGGACAGCTTTCTACGAGCAGTACTTC.

This clone has just a few counts. This chain links TRBV27 with TRBJ1-2, with 7 bases that match TRBD1. The CDR3 consists of 14 residues. Per the germline V gene, CDR1 is MNHEY and CDR2 is SMNVEV (reference sequence). V dropped 4 bases and J dropped 8; count of bases not matched to a gene: 10. CDR3 residues: CASSSLHRGRGYTF. The CDR3 DNA follows: TGTGCCAGCAGTTCCCTCCACAGGGGTAGGGGCTACACCTTC.

This clone has a handful of counts. The chain combines TRBV5-1 with TRBJ2-7, with D perhaps matching TRBD1 (6 bases). CDR1 and CDR2 from the germline V gene are SGHRS and YFSETQ. Trimming shortened V by 2 bases and J by 5 bases, and 14 bases separated the two germline ends. This CDR3 is built from 14 residues. CDR3 residues: CASSLARGKDEQYF. The CDR3 DNA follows: TGCGCCAGCAGCTTAGCCAGGGGAAAGGACGAGCAGTACTTC. Drawing the rest from reference TRBV5-1 and TRBJ2-7, the complete variable domain is KAGVTQTPRYLIKTRGQQVTLSCSPISGHRSVSWYQQTPGQGLQFLFEYFSETQRNKGNFPGRFSGRQFSNSRSEMNVSTLELGDSALYLCASSLARGKDEQYFGPGTRLTVT.

This rearrangement joins TRBV29-1 to TRBJ1-2; TRBD1 matches at 7 bases. Germline V gene lookup returns CDR1 SQVTM and CDR2 ANQGSEA. V shed 4 bases and J 4 bases; nucleotides not matched to a gene: 0. This CDR3 region has 11 residues. DNA of the CDR3: TGCAGCGTTGGGGACAGCTATGGCTACACCTTC. Its protein is CSVGDSYGYTF.

This clone was picked up a small number of times. The same CDR3 arises from other DNA sequences in this sample as well. The V call is TRBV7-9, the J call TRBJ1-2; 7 bases match TRBD1. The CDR3 runs 14 residues. V dropped 5 bases and J dropped 4; count of bases not matched to a gene: 7. CDR1 is SEHNR, CDR2 FQNEAQ, per germline (reference sequence). DNA for the CDR3: TGTGCCAGCAGCCCACCCGACAGGGTCTATGGCTACACCTTC. Amino acid sequence: CASSPPDRVYGYTF.

By share of the sample, this clone is medium-sized. The rearrangement uses TRBV6-4 and TRBJ2-3; 9 bases fit TRBD2. The germline gives CDR1 MRHNA, CDR2 SNTAGT. This CDR3 region has 16 residues. V shed 0 bases, J shed 1 base, and the junction held 2 bases outside the gene matches. The CDR3 nucleotides read TGTGCCAGCAGTGACTCGGGCGGGGGGGGCACAGATACGCAGTATTTT. This encodes CASSDSGGGGTDTQYF.

The rearrangement uses TRBV21-1 and TRBJ2-1; the D segment call TRBD1 is taken from the table without a DNA check. TRBV21-1 is noted as a pseudogene. The CDR3 loop spans 16 amino acids. The CDR3 protein is CASSKVRPPRGNEQFF. The DNA for the CDR3 is TGTGCCAGCAGCAAAGTTCGGCCTCCTAGGGGGAATGAGCAGTTCTTC.

The gene calls are TRBV13 and TRBJ2-3; D gene uncertain. This CDR3 is built from 18 residues. The germline gives CDR1 PRHDT, CDR2 FYEKMQ (reference sequence). V lost 5 bases and J 0 bases, leaving 21 bases between the germline ends. In DNA form, the CDR3 reads TGTGCCAGCAGCCGCCGCCCCCTCCAAGGGTCGAGCACAGATACGCAGTATTTT. This encodes CASSRRPLQGSSTDTQYF. Drawing the rest from reference TRBV13 and TRBJ2-3, the complete variable domain is AAGVIQSPRHLIKEKRETATLKCYPIPRHDTVYWYQQGPGQDPQFLISFYEKMQSDKGSIPDRFSAQQFSDYHSELNMSSLELGDSALYFCASSRRPLQGSSTDTQYFGPGTRLTVL.

J is TRBJ1-2 and V is TRBV13; D unresolved. Trimming left V 2 bases short and J 3 bases short, with 7 bases between. CDR3 length: 13 residues. Germline lookup yields CDR1 PRHDT and CDR2 FYEKMQ (reference sequence). The chain's CDR3 is CASSLHRHYGYTF. CDR3 bases: TGTGCCAGCAGCTTACATCGGCACTATGGCTACACCTTC.